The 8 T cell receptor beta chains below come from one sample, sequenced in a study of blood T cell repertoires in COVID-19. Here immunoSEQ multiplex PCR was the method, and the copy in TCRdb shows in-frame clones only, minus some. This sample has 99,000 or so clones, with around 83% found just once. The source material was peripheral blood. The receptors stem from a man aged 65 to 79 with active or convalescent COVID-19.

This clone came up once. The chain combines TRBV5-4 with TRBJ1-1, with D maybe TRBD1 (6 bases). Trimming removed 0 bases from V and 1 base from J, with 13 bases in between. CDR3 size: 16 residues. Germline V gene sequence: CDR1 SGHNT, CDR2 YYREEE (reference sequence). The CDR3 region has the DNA TGTGCCAGCAGCTTGGGTGGGGGCAGGCCGAACACTGAAGCTTTCTTT. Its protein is CASSLGGGRPNTEAFF.

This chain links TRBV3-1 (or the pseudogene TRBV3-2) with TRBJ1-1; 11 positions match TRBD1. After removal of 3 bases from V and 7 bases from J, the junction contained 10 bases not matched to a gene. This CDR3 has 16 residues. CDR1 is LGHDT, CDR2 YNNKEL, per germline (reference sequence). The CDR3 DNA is TGTGCCAGCAGCCAGAGGACAGGGGGCAACGTAGGTGAAGCTTTCTTT. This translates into CASSQRTGGNVGEAFF.

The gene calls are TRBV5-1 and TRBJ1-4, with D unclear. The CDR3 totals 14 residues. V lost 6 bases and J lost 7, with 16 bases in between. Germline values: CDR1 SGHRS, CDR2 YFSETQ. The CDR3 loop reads CASTSGGSGEKLFF. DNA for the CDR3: TGCGCCAGCACCTCGGGAGGGAGTGGTGAAAAACTGTTTTTT.

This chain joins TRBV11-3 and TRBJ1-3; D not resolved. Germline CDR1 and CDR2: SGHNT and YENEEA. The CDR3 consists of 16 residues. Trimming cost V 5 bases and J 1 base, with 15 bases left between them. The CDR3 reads CASSPGGVGSGNTIYF. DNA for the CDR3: TGTGCCAGCAGCCCCGGCGGTGTAGGATCTGGAAACACCATATATTTT.

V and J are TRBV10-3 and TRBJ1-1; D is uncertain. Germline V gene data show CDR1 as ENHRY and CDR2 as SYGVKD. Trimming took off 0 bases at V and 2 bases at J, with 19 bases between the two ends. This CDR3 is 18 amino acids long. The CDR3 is CAISESPHDTKVNTEAFF. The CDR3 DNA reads TGTGCCATCAGTGAGTCCCCCCATGACACCAAGGTAAACACTGAAGCTTTCTTT.

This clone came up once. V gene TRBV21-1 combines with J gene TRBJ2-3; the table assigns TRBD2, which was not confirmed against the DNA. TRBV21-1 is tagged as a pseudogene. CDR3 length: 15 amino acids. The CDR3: CASSKGETITDTQYF. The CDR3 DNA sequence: TGTGCCAGCAGCAAAGGGGAGACCATCACAGATACGCAGTATTTT.

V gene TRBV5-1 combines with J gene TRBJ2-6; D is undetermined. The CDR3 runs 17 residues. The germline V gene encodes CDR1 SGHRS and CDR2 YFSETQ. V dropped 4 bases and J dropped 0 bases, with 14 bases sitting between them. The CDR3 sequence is CASSPFGQSSGANVLTF. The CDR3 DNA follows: TGCGCCAGCAGCCCCTTTGGGCAGAGCTCTGGGGCCAACGTCCTGACTTTC.

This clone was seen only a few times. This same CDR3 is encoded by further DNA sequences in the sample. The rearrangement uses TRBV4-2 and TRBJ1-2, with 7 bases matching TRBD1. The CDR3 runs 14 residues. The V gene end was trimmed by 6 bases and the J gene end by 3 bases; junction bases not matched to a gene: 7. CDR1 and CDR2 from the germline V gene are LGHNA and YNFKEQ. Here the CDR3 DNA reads TGTGCCAGCAGGAACAGGGGCGGTGACTATGGCTACACCTTC. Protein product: CASRNRGGDYGYTF.